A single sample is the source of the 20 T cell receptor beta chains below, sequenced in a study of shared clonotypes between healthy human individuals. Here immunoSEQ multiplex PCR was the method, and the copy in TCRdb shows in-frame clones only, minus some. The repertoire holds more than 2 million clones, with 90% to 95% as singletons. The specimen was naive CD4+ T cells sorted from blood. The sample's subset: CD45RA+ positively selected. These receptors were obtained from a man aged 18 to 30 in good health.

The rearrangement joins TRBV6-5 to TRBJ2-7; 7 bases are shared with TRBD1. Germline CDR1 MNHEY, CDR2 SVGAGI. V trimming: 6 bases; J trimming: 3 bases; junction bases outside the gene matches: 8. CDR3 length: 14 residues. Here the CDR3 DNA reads TGTGCCAGCAGACATACAGGGGTGATCTACGAGCAGTACTTC. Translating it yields CASRHTGVIYEQYF.

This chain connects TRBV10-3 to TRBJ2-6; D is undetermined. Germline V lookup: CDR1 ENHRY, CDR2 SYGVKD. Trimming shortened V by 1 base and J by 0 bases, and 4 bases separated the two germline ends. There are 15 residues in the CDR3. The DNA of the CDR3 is TGTGCCATCAGTGAGTTGGTCTCTGGGGCCAACGTCCTGACTTTC. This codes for CAISELVSGANVLTF.

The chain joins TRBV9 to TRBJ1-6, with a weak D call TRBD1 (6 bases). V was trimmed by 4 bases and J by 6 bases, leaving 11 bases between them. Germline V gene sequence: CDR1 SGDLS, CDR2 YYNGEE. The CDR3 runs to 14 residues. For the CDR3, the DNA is TGTGCCAGCAGCCTAGGGGGGTCTAATTCACCCCTCCACTTT. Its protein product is CASSLGGSNSPLHF.

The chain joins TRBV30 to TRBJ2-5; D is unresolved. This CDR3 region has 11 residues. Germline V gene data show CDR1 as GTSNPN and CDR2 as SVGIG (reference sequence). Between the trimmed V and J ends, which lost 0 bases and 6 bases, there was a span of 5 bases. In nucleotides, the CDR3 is TGTGCCTGGAGTGTGATACAGACCCAGTACTTC. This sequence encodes CAWSVIQTQYF.

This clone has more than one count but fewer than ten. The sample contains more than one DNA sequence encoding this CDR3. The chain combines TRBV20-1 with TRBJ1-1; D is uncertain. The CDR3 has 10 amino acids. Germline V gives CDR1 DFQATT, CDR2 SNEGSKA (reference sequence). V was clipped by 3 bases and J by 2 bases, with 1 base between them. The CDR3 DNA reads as TGCAGTGCTAGTAACACTGAAGCTTTCTTT. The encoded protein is CSASNTEAFF.

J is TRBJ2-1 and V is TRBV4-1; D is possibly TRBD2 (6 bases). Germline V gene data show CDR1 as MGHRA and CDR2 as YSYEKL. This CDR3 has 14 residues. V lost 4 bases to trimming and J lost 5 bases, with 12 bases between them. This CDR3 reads CASSLGGPDNEQFF. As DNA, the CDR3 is TGCGCCAGCAGCCTCGGAGGGCCTGACAATGAGCAGTTCTTC.

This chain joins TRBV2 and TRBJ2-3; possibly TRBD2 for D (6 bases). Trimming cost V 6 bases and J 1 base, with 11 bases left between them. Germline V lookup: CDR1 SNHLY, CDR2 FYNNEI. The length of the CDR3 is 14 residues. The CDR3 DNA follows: TGTGCCAGCAGGGTCGGCGGGGGCACAGATACGCAGTATTTT. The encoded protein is CASRVGGGTDTQYF.

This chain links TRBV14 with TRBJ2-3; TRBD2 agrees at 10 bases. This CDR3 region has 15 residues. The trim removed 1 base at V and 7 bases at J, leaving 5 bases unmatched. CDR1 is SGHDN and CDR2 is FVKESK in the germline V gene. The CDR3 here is CASSQALAGANTQYF. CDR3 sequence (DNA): TGTGCCAGCAGCCAAGCCCTAGCGGGAGCTAATACGCAGTATTTT.

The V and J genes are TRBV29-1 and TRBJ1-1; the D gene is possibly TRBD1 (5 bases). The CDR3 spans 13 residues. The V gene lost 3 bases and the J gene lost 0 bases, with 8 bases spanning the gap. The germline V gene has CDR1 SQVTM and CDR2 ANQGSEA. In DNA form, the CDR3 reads TGCAGCGTTGATAGACAGATGAACACTGAAGCTTTCTTT. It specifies CSVDRQMNTEAFF.

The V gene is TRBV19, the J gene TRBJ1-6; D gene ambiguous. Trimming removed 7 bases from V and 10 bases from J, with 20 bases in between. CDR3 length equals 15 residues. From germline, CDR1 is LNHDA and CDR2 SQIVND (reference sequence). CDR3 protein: CASKSESTLGSPLHF. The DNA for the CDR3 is TGTGCCAGTAAAAGTGAGTCGACACTCGGGTCACCCCTCCACTTT. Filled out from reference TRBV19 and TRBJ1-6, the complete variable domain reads DGGITQSPKYLFRKEGQNVTLSCEQNLNHDAMYWYRQDPGQGLRLIYYSQIVNDFQKGDIAEGYSVSREKKESFPLTVTSAQKNPTAFYLCASKSESTLGSPLHFGNGTRLTVT.

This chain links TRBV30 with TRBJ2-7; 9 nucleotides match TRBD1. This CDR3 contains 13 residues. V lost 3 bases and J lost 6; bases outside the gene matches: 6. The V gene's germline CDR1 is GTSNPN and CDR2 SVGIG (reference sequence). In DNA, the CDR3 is TGTGCCTGGAGGAGGGGGACAGGGACCGAGCAGTACTTC. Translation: CAWRRGTGTEQYF.

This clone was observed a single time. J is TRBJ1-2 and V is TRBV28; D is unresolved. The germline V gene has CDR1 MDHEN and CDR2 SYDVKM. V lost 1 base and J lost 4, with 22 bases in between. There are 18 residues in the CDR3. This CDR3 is CASSLSSPLNSPAYGYTF. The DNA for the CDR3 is TGTGCCAGCAGTTTATCCTCCCCCCTAAATAGTCCTGCCTATGGCTACACCTTC.

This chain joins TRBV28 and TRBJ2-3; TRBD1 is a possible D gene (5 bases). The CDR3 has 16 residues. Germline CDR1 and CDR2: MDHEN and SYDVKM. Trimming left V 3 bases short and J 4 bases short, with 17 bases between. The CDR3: CASSFQIRDGSDTQYF. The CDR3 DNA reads TGTGCCAGCAGTTTCCAGATCAGGGATGGGTCAGATACGCAGTATTTT.

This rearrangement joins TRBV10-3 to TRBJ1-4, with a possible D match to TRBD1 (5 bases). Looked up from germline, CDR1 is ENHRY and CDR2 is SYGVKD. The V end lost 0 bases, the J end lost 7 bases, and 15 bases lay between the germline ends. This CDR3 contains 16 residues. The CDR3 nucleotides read TGTGCCATCAGTGAGTCGGGGACCGACGGGGGTGAAAAACTGTTTTTT. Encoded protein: CAISESGTDGGEKLFF.

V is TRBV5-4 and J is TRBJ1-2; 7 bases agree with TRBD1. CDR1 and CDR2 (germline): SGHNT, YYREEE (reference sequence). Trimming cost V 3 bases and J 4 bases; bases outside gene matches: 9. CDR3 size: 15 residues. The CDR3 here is CASSYPGQTAYGYTF. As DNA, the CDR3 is TGTGCCAGCAGCTACCCGGGACAGACCGCCTATGGCTACACCTTC.

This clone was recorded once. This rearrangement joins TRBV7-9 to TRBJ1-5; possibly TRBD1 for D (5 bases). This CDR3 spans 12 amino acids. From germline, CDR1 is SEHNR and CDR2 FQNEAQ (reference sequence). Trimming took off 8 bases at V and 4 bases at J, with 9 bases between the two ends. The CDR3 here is CASGWGNQPQHF. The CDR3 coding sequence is TGTGCCAGCGGTTGGGGGAATCAGCCCCAGCATTTT.

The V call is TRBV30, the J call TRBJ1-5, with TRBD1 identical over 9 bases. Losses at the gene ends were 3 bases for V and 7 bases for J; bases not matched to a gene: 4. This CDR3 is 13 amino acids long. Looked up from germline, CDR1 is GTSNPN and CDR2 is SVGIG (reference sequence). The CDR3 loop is CAWRDRGEQPQHF. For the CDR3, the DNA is TGTGCCTGGAGGGACAGGGGAGAGCAGCCCCAGCATTTT.

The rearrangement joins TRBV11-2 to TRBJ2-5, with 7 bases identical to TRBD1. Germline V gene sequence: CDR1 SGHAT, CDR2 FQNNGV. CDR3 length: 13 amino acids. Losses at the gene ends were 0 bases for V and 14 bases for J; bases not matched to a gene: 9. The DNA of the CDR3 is TGTGCCAGCAGCTTAGAACGAGGGGGACAGCTATACTTC. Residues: CASSLERGGQLYF.

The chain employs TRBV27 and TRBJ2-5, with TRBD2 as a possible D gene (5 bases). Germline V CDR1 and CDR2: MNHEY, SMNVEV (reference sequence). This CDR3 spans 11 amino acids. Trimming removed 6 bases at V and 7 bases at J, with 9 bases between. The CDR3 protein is CASSLRGTQYF. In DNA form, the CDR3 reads TGTGCCAGCAGCCTCCGGGGGACCCAGTACTTC.

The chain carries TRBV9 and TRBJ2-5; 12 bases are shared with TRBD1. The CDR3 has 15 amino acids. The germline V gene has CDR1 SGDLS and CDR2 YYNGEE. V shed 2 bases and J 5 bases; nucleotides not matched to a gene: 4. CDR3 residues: CASSVGTGGMETQYF. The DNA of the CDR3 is TGTGCCAGCAGCGTCGGGACAGGGGGCATGGAGACCCAGTACTTC.